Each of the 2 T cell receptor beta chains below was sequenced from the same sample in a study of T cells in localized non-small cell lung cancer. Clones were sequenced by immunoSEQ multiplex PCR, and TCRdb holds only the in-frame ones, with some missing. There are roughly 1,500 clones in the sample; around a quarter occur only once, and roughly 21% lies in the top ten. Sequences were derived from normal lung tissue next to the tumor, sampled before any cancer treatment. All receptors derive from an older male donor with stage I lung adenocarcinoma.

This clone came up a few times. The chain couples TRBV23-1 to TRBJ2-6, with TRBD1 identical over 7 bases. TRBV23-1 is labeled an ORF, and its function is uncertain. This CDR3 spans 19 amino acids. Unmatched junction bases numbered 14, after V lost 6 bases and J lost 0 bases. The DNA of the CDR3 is TGCGCCAGCAGCCAGGATACCGGGACAGCCTACTCTGGGGCCAACGTCCTGACTTTC. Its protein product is CASSQDTGTAYSGANVLTF.

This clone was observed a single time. The CDR3 is CASSQVKGRSNQPQHF. CDR3 DNA: TGCGCCAGCAGCCAAGTGAAGGGAAGGAGCAATCAGCCCCAGCATTTT. J is TRBJ1-5 and V is TRBV1. TRBV1 is assigned pseudogene status. The CDR3 loop spans 16 amino acids.